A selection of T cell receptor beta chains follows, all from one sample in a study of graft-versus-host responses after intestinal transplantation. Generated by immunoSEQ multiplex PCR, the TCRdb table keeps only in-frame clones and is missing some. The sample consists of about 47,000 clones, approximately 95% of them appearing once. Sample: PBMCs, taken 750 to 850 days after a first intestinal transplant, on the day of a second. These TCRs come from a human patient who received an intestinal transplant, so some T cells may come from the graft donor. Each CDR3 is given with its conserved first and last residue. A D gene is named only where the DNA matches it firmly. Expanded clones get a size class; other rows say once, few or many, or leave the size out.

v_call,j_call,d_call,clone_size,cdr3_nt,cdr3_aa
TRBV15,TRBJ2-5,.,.,TGTGCCACCAGCAGAGATGTCCACCAAGAGACCCAGTACTTC,CATSRDVHQETQYF
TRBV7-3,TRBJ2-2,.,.,TGTGCCAGCAGTTCCCAGGCAGGGAACACCGGGGAGCTGTTTTTT,CASSSQAGNTGELFF
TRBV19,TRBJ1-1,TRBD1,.,TGTGCCAGCAGGACAGGGGGCGGGTGGACTGAAGCTTTCTTT,CASRTGGGWTEAFF
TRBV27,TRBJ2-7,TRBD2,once,TGTGCCAGCCGGGCGCTAGCGGGATACGAGCAGTACTTC,CASRALAGYEQYF
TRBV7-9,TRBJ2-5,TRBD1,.,TGTGCCAGCAGCTTAGGACAGGGGTCAATGGAGACCCAGTACTTC,CASSLGQGSMETQYF
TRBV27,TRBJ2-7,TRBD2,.,TGTGCCAGCAGCCGAGGGACTAGCGGTACCTACCCCTACGAGCAGTACTTC,CASSRGTSGTYPYEQYF
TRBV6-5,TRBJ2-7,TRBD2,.,TGTGCCAGCAGTTACGATCGTCTAGCGGCAGGGTCAAAGTACTTC,CASSYDRLAAGSKYF
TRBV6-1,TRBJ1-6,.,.,TGTGCCAGCAGTGACTACTCCTATAATTCACCCCTCCACTTT,CASSDYSYNSPLHF
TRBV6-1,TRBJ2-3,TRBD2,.,TGTGCCAGCACTTTAGCGGGCCGAAGCACAGATACGCAGTATTTT,CASTLAGRSTDTQYF
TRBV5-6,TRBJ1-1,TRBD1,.,TGTGCCAGCAGCGCCGACAGGGGAGAAGAAGCTTTCTTT,CASSADRGEEAFF
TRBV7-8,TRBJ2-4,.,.,TGTGCCAGCAGCCCTCGCGGGGCTGTGAATGGCATTCAGTACTTC,CASSPRGAVNGIQYF
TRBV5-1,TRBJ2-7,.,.,TGCGCCAGCAGCTTGGCAGGTAGGGGCGACCACGAGCAGTACTTC,CASSLAGRGDHEQYF
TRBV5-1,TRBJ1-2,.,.,TGCGCCAGCAGCGGTGACACCTGGGGCGGCTACACCTTC,CASSGDTWGGYTF
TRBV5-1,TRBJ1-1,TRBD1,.,TGCGCCAGCAGACCACGACAGGGAACGAACACTGAAGCTTTCTTT,CASRPRQGTNTEAFF
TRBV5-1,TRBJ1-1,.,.,TGCGCCAGCAGCTTCAGTAACACTGAAGCTTTCTTT,CASSFSNTEAFF
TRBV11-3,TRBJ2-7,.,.,TGTGCCAGCAGCCTAAGGACGGACTACGAGCAGTACTTC,CASSLRTDYEQYF
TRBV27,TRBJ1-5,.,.,TGTGCCAGCAGTTTAAAGGGGGATCAGCCCCAGCATTTT,CASSLKGDQPQHF
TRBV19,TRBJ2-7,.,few,TGTGCCAGTAGTGCCCGACAATACGAGCAGTACTTC,CASSARQYEQYF
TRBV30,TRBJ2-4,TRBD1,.,TGTGCCTGGAGTGTTAGGGACAGGGGAGAAGCCAAAAACATTCAGTACTTC,CAWSVRDRGEAKNIQYF
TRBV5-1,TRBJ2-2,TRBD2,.,TGCGCCAGCAGCTTGACCCGACTAGCGGGATTTCACGGGGAGCTGTTTTTT,CASSLTRLAGFHGELFF
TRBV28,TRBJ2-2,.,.,TGTGCCAGCAGTTACCGACACACCGGGGAGCTGTTTTTT,CASSYRHTGELFF
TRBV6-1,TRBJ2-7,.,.,TGTGCCAGCATCGAAGCCTACGAGCAGTACTTC,CASIEAYEQYF
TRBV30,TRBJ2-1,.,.,TGTGCCTGGAGGGTGGGGGGCGGGACTGGCGATGAGCAGTTCTTC,CAWRVGGGTGDEQFF
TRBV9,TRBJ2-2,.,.,TGTGCCAGCAGCCGAGGGGGGACCGGGGAGCTGTTTTTT,CASSRGGTGELFF
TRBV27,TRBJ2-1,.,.,TGTGCCAGCAGTAGGGGCCATGAGCAGTTCTTC,CASSRGHEQFF
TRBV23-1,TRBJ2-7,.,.,TGCGCCAGCAGTCAACCCCCCCGGCCGCCGCGAGGCGAGCAGTACTTC,CASSQPPRPPRGEQYF
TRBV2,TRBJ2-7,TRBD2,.,TGTGCCAGCAGACCAAGCTTAGCGGGAGTGAAGGACGAGCAGTACTTC,CASRPSLAGVKDEQYF
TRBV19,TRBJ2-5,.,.,TGTGCCAGTAGTATGCGGGAGACCCAGTACTTC,CASSMRETQYF
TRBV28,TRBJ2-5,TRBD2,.,TGTGCCACCATACTAGCGGGAGGAGGGTATGAGACCCAGTACTTC,CATILAGGGYETQYF
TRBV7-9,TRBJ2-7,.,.,TGTGCCAGCAGCCCGCGGCGGGGCCTTTACGAGCAGTACTTC,CASSPRRGLYEQYF
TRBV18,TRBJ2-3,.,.,TGTGCCAGCTCACCAAGAACAGGCACAGATACGCAGTATTTT,CASSPRTGTDTQYF
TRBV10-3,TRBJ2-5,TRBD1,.,TGTGCCATCAGTGGGACAGGATCAAAAGAGACCCAGTACTTC,CAISGTGSKETQYF
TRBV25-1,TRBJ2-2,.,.,TGTGCCAGCAGTCGCGAGGTTGCCGGGGAGCTGTTTTTT,CASSREVAGELFF
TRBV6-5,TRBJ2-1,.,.,TGTGCCAGCAGTTACCAGGGATCACAATTCTTC,CASSYQGSQFF
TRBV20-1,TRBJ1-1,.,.,TGCAGTGCTGCCCGAGGGACTGAAGCTTTCTTT,CSAARGTEAFF
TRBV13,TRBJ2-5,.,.,TGTGCCAGCAGCTCGGGGAAGGCCCAGTACTTC,CASSSGKAQYF
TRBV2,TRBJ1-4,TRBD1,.,TGTGCCAGCAGGGCGGACAGGGTTACAGAAAAACTGTTTTTT,CASRADRVTEKLFF
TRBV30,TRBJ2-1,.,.,TGTGCCTGGAGTGGTAACCCTAGCCCAAATGAGCAGTTCTTC,CAWSGNPSPNEQFF
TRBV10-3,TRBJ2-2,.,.,TGTGCCATCAGTAAGAGCCAATCGGGCAACGGGGAGCTGTTTTTT,CAISKSQSGNGELFF
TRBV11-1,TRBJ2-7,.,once,TGTGCCAGCAGCTTAGGAGGCGGAGGCTACGAGCAGTACTTC,CASSLGGGGYEQYF
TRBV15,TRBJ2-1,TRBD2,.,TGTGCCACCAGCAGAGGCCTAGCGGCCTACAATGAGCAGTTCTTC,CATSRGLAAYNEQFF
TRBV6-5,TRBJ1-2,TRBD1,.,TGTGCCAGCAGTTTCGACAGGGTTAACTATGGCTACACCTTC,CASSFDRVNYGYTF
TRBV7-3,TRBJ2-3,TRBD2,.,TGTGCCAGCAGCTTAACCGGGACTAGCGGGCGACTGAGCACAGATACGCAGTATTTT,CASSLTGTSGRLSTDTQYF
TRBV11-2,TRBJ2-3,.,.,TGTGCCAGCAGCTTAGGGGGTTCGCGAGCAGATACGCAGTATTTT,CASSLGGSRADTQYF
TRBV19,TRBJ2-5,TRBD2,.,TGTGCCAGTACCTCTTCCGGGACTAGCGGGAGAAAAGAGACCCAGTACTTC,CASTSSGTSGRKETQYF